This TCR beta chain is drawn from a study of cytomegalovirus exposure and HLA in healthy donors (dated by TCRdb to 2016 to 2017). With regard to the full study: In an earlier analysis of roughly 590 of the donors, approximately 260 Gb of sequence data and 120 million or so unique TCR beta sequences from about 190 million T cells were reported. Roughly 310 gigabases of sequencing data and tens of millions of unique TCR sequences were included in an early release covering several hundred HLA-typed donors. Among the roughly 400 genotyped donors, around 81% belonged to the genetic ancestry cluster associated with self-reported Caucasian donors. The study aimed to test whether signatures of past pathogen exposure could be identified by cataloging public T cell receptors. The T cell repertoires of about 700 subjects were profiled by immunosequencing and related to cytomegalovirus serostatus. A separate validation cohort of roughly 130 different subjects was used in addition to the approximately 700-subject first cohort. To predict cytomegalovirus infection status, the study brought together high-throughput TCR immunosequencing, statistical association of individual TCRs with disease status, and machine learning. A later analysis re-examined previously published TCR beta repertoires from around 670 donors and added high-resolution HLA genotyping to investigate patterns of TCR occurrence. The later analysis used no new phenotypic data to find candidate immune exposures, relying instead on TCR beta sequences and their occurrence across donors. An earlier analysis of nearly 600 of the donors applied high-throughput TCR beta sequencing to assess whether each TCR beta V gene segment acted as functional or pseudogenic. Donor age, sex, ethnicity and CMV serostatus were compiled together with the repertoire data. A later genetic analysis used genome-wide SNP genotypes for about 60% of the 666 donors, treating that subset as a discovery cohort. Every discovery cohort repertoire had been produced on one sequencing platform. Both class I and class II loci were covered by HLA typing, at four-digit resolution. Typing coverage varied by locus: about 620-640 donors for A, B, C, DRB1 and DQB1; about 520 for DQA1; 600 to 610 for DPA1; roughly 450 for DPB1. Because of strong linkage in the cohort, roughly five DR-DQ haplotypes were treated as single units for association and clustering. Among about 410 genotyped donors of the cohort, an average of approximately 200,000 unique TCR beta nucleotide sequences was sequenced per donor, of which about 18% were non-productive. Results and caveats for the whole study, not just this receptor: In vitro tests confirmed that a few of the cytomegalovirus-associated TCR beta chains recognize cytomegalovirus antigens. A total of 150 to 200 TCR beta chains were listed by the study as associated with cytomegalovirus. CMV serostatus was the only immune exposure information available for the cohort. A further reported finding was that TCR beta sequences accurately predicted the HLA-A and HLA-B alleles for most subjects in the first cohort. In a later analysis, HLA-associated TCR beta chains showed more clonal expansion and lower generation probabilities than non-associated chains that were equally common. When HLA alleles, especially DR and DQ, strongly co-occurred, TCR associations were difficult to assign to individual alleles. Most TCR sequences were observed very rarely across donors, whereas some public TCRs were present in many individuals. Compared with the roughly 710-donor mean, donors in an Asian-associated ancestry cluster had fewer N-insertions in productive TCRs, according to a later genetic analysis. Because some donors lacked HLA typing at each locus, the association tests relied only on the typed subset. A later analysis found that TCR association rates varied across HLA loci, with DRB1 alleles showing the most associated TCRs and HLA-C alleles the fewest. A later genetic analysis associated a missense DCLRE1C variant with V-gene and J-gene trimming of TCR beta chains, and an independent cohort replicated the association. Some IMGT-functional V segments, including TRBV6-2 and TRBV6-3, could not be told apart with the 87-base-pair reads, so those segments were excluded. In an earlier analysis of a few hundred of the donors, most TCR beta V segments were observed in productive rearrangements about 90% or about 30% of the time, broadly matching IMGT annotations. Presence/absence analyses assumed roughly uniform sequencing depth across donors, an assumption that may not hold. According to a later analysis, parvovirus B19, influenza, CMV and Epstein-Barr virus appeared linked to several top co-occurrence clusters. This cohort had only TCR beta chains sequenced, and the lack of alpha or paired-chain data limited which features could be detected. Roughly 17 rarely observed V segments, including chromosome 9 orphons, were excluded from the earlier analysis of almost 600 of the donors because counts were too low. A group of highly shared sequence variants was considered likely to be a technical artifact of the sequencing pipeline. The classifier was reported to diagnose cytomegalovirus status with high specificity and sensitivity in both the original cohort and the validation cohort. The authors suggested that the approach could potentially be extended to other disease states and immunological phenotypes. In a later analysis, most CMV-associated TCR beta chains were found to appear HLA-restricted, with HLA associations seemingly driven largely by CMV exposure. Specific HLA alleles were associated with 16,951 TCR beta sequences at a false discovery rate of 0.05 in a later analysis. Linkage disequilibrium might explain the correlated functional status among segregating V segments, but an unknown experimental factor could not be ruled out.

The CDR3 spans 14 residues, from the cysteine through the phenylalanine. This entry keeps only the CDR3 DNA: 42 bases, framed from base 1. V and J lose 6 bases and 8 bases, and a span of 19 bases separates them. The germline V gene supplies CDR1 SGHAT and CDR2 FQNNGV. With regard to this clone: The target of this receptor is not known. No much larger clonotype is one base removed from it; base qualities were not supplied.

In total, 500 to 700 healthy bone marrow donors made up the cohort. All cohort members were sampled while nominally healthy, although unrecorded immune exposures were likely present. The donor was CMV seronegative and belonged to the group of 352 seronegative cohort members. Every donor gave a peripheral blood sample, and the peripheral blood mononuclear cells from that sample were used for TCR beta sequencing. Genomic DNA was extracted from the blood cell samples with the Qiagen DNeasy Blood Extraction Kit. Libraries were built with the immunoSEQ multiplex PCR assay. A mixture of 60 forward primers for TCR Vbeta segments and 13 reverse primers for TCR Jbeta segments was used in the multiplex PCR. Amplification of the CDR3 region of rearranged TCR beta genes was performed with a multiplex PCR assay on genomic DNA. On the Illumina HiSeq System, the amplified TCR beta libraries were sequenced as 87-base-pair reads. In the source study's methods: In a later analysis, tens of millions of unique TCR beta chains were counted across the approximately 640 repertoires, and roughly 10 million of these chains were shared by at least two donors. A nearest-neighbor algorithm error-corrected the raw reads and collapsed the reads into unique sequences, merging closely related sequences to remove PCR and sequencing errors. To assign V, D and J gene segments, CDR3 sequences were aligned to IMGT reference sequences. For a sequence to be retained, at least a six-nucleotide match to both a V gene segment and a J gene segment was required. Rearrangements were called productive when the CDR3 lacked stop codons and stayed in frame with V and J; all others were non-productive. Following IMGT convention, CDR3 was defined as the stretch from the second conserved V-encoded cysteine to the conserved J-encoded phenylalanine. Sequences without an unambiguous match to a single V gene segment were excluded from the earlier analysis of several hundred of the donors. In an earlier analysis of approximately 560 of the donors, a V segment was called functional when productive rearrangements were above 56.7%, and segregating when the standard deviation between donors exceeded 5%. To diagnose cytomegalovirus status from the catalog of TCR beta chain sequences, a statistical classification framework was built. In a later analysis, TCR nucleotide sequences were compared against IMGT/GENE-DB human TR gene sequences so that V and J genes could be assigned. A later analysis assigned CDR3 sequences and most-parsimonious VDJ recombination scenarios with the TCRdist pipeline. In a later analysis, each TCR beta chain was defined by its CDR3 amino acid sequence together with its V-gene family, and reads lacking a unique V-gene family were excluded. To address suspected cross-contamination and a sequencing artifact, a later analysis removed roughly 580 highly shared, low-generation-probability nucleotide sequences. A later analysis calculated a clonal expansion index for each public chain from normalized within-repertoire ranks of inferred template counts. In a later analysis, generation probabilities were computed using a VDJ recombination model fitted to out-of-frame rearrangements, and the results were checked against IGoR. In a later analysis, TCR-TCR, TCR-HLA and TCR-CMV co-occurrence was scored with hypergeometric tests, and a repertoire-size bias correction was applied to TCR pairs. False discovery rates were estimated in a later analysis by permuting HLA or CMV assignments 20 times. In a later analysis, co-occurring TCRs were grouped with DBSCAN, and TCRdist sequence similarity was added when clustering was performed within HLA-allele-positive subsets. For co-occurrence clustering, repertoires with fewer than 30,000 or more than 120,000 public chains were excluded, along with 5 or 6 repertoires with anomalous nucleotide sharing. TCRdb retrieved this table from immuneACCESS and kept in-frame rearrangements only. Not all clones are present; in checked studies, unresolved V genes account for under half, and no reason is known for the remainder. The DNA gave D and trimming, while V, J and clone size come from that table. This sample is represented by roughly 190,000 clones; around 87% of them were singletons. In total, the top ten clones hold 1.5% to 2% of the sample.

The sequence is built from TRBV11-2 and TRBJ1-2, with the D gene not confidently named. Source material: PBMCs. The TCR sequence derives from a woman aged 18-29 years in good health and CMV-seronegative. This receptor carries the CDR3 CASREGGSGRGYTF. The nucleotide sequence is TGTGCCAGCAGGGAGGGAGGGTCTGGGCGCGGCTACACCTTC.